A selection of T cell receptor beta chains follows, all from one sample in a study of T-cell memory formation after mild COVID-19. TCRdb itself ran the 5' RACE reads through MiXCR, one entry per CDR3 protein. The sample contains about 160,000 distinct CDR3 sequences, 25% to 40% of which appear only once. Sample: PBMCs or a T cell subset sorted from them (not recorded which). The receptors derive from an adult woman who had mild COVID-19 (a few samples of this study predate the infection). Cell type and time point are not known. Each CDR3 is given with its conserved first and last residue. D genes are given only for firm matches. The size entry is marked missing in some rows and otherwise reads once, few, many or a size class.

J gene: TRBJ2-2
V gene: TRBV24-1
clone size: once
D gene: TRBD2
CDR3 DNA: TGTGCCACCAGTGACCCCACTAGCGGGAGGGCAACCGGGGAGCTGTTTTTT
CDR3 protein: CATSDPTSGRATGELFF

J gene: TRBJ2-5
V gene: TRBV5-6
clone size: -
D gene: TRBD2
CDR3 DNA: TGTGCCAGCAGCTTGGATCTAGCGGGAATAGAGACCCAGTACTTC
CDR3 protein: CASSLDLAGIETQYF

J gene: TRBJ2-7
V gene: TRBV7-2
clone size: few
D gene: -
CDR3 DNA: TGTGCCAGCAGCTGGGGGGACTCCTACGAGCAGTACTTC
CDR3 protein: CASSWGDSYEQYF

J gene: TRBJ2-2
V gene: TRBV29-1
clone size: few
D gene: -
CDR3 DNA: TGCAGCGTAGCTAGACAGAATACCGGGGAGCTGTTTTTT
CDR3 protein: CSVARQNTGELFF

J gene: TRBJ2-7
V gene: TRBV10-3
clone size: few
D gene: -
CDR3 DNA: TGTGCCATCAGTGAGTCCAGCAGGAGCTCCTACGAGCAGTACTTC
CDR3 protein: CAISESSRSSYEQYF

J gene: TRBJ1-2
V gene: TRBV5-5
clone size: -
D gene: TRBD1
CDR3 DNA: TGTGCCAGCACCGGGCAGACTGGACAGGGGGAATTGGGCTACACCTTC
CDR3 protein: CASTGQTGQGELGYTF

J gene: TRBJ2-7
V gene: TRBV14
clone size: -
D gene: -
CDR3 DNA: TGTGCCAGCAGCCGCGGGCAGCCTTACGAGCAGTACTTC
CDR3 protein: CASSRGQPYEQYF

J gene: TRBJ2-3
V gene: TRBV11-3
clone size: -
D gene: TRBD2
CDR3 DNA: TGTGCCAGCAGCTTACGGGGACTAGCGGGAATTCGTACAGATACGCAGTATTTT
CDR3 protein: CASSLRGLAGIRTDTQYF

J gene: TRBJ2-7
V gene: TRBV2
clone size: -
D gene: TRBD1
CDR3 DNA: TGTGCCAGCAGTGAAAGGTCAGGGGGCTGGTACGAGCAGTACTTC
CDR3 protein: CASSERSGGWYEQYF

J gene: TRBJ2-7
V gene: TRBV28
clone size: -
D gene: -
CDR3 DNA: TGTGCCAGCAGTTTAGAATTGAAGAAGTACTTC
CDR3 protein: CASSLELKKYF

J gene: TRBJ1-2
V gene: TRBV3-1
clone size: few
D gene: -
CDR3 DNA: TGTGCCAGTCATCCCGGGTCGTCCACGGATGGCTACACCTTC
CDR3 protein: CASHPGSSTDGYTF

J gene: TRBJ2-1
V gene: TRBV30
clone size: -
D gene: TRBD1
CDR3 DNA: TGTGCCTGGACAGGGACAGTCTCCTACAATGAGCAGTTCTTC
CDR3 protein: CAWTGTVSYNEQFF

J gene: TRBJ1-2
V gene: TRBV4-1
clone size: -
D gene: TRBD1
CDR3 DNA: TGCGCCAGCAGCCATACAGGGGTAGACTATGGCTACACCTTC
CDR3 protein: CASSHTGVDYGYTF

J gene: TRBJ1-5
V gene: TRBV2
clone size: few
D gene: -
CDR3 DNA: TGTGCCAGCAGTGAAGGGCAGGGTAGCAATCAGCCCCAGCATTTT
CDR3 protein: CASSEGQGSNQPQHF

J gene: TRBJ2-1
V gene: TRBV5-6
clone size: few
D gene: -
CDR3 DNA: TGTGCCAGCAGCGGCTTAGCGGCCTACAATGAGCAGTTCTTC
CDR3 protein: CASSGLAAYNEQFF

J gene: TRBJ2-3
V gene: TRBV7-2
clone size: few
D gene: -
CDR3 DNA: TGTGCCAGCAGCACCCTCACGGCATCAGATACGCAGTATTTT
CDR3 protein: CASSTLTASDTQYF

J gene: TRBJ2-3
V gene: TRBV20-1
clone size: few
D gene: -
CDR3 DNA: TGCAGTGCTAGTGAGGACTCGTACACAGATACGCAGTATTTT
CDR3 protein: CSASEDSYTDTQYF

J gene: TRBJ2-2
V gene: TRBV3-1
clone size: -
D gene: -
CDR3 DNA: TGTGCCAGCAGCCCCACGTCGGGGAGTGACGGTTACACCGGGGAGCTGTTTTTT
CDR3 protein: CASSPTSGSDGYTGELFF